This TCR beta chain came from a study of shared clonotypes between healthy human individuals. About the study: Each donor's CD4 naive and CD4 memory cells filled three plates apiece, CD8 naive two, and CD8 memory one.

CDR3 length equals 12 residues. From germline, CDR1 is SGHTA and CDR2 FQGNSA. The V end lost 1 base, the J end lost 14 bases, and 12 bases lay between the germline ends. Produced via immunoSEQ multiplex PCR; TCRdb's table is partial and in-frame only. Found here are some 2.3 million clones, about 92% of them singletons; the top ten hold approximately 0.4%. The specimen was naive CD4+ T cells from PBMCs. The sample's subset: CD45RA+ positively selected. The source of this sequence is a man aged 18-30 years in good health. Some clones in this sample may be carry-over from other donors' samples. V is TRBV7-2 and J is TRBJ2-1; D possibly corresponds to TRBD2 (6 bases). The CDR3 coding sequence is TGTGCCAGCAGCTTAGGACGGGAGAAAAAGTTCTTC. Its protein product is CASSLGREKKFF.